This T cell receptor (beta chain) was found in a study of long-term antiretroviral therapy in people with HIV. HIV-positive participants were all treated in the United States. Ahead of DNA extraction, samples held roughly 0.95-11 million cryopreserved PBMC each. CDR3 length: 15 residues. The V gene's germline CDR1 is LGHNA and CDR2 YSLEER. After removal of 1 base from V and 5 bases from J, the junction contained 6 bases not matched to a gene. Assay version v3.0 of immunoSEQ was used, and it was run at survey level. Sequencing was designed to cover about 40,000-50,000 T-cell genomes in each sample. Repertoires were generated with immunoSEQ multiplex PCR, while TCRdb's copy carries only in-frame clones and drops some. Of tens of thousands of clones in the sample, roughly 87% were seen once.

The chain employs TRBV4-3 and TRBJ2-5, with TRBD2 matching over 8 bases. This specimen consisted of unsorted PBMCs, obtained 2 years after starting antiretroviral therapy. The sequence was obtained from a man between 45 and 60 years old with HIV. CDR3 sequence: CASSQVTGGAETQYF. The CDR3 DNA reads TGCGCCAGCAGCCAAGTTACGGGGGGGGCCGAGACCCAGTACTTC.